This is a list of T cell receptor beta chains from one sample in a study of vaccination and CD4 T cells after COVID-19. These receptors are not linked to any known antigen. TCRdb used MiXCR to reprocess the PCR reads, holding one entry per CDR3 protein. Among some 9,000 distinct CDR3 sequences listed, about 28% were seen once. Sequencing used CD4+ T cells from blood, cultured in vitro. The receptors shown here come from a human donor in good health. The CDR3 runs from the conserved cysteine through the conserved F or W. The order of the fields is V gene, J gene, CDR3 protein.

TRBV11-3	TRBJ2-7	CASSCPGRAYEQYF
TRBV7-2	TRBJ1-5	CASSLRGDQPQHF
TRBV7-2	TRBJ2-1	CASSRDRSTGEQFF
TRBV19	TRBJ2-5	CASSRLHSDWGETQYF
TRBV28	TRBJ2-3	CASSAGARQEEDTQYF
TRBV11-3	TRBJ2-1	CASSVQGDEQFF
TRBV5-8	TRBJ2-3	CASSPTASTDTQYF
TRBV7-2	TRBJ2-3	CASSLRRVLTGWSQDTQYF
TRBV28	TRBJ2-7	CASTELAGTTYEQYF
TRBV27	TRBJ2-7	CASSFAGREAYEQYF
TRBV6-5	TRBJ2-2	CASSYSTSGSTGELFF
TRBV7-2	TRBJ1-2	CASSLADRGYGYTF
TRBV7-2	TRBJ1-1	CASSSQGPYTEAFF
TRBV7-8	TRBJ1-5	CASSLADAGRPQHF
TRBV7-2	TRBJ2-7	CASSLAPYEQYF
TRBV6-1	TRBJ2-2	CASSERAEPTGELFF
TRBV29-1	TRBJ2-7	CSVVEGPPQFEQYF
TRBV5-4	TRBJ2-7	CASSLWRASSYEQYF
TRBV5-1	TRBJ2-5	CASSLQGERQETQYF
TRBV11-1	TRBJ1-2	CASSLKTGPDGYTF
TRBV7-6	TRBJ2-7	CASSRGHNTGDYEQYF
TRBV5-1	TRBJ2-7	CASSLDRGPRLADF
TRBV19	TRBJ2-2	CASSTRTSGANTGELFF
TRBV14	TRBJ2-5	CASSRTSGWETQYF
TRBV20-1	TRBJ2-2	CSARGLAGRNTGELFF
TRBV19	TRBJ2-6	CASRQPSSGANVLTF
TRBV15	TRBJ2-1	CATSRERELAGIYNEQFF
TRBV5-1	TRBJ1-2	CASSPEGTGRVSYGYTF
TRBV10-3	TRBJ2-5	CAISRDSQETQYF
TRBV18	TRBJ2-3	CASSPRSTASTDTQYF
TRBV19	TRBJ1-2	CASTLAGYGYTF
TRBV20-1	TRBJ2-1	CSARVPASPYNEQFF
TRBV7-3	TRBJ2-2	CASRPGAGAGTGELFF
TRBV7-6	TRBJ1-1	CASSLEGGSRRNTEAFF
TRBV28	TRBJ2-7	CASGYSRGVRYEQYF
TRBV12-3/TRBV12-4	TRBJ2-7	CASKGRTYEQYF
TRBV28	TRBJ1-2	CASSLSAGNGYTF
TRBV19	TRBJ2-2	CASRSGVLRSSTGELFF
TRBV7-2	TRBJ2-4	CASSDGAGLVGNIQYF
TRBV6-2/TRBV6-3	TRBJ2-7	CASSSERAGGYEQYF
TRBV23-1	TRBJ2-1	CASSHLSSRVVSGEQFF
TRBV20-1	TRBJ2-7	CSAYPYHKGTYEQYF
TRBV21-1	TRBJ2-7	CASSKGGPREEGAGNEQYF
TRBV9	TRBJ1-1	CASSPSGRETEAFF
TRBV5-6	TRBJ1-2	CASTDTGQGDYGYTF